A single sample is the source of the 9 T cell receptor beta chains below, sequenced in a study of T cells after yellow fever vaccination. TCRdb independently ran MiXCR on the 5' RACE reads; one entry per CDR3 protein. The sample includes around 260,000 distinct CDR3 sequences, about 5.2% of them seen just once. The starting material was CD4+ T cells sorted from PBMCs, obtained on the day of the yellow fever booster vaccination. Source of these receptors: a man aged 18 to 29 who received the YFV17D yellow fever vaccine.

A few counts support this clonotype. V and J are TRBV19 and TRBJ2-5; 9 bases agree with TRBD1. The CDR3 extends over 15 amino acids. Trimming cost V 5 bases and J 5 bases; bases outside gene matches: 9. The germline gives CDR1 LNHDA, CDR2 SQIVND (reference sequence). This CDR3 reads CASSPSGTGWETQYF. The CDR3 DNA reads TGTGCCAGTAGTCCCTCCGGGACAGGGTGGGAGACCCAGTACTTC.

The gene calls are TRBV10-3 and TRBJ2-5; the match to TRBD2 covers 8 bases. With 3 bases clipped from V and 3 bases from J, the junction kept 9 bases outside the gene matches. The CDR3 has 16 amino acids. CDR1 is ENHRY and CDR2 is SYGVKD in the germline V gene. DNA for the CDR3: TGTGCCATCAGTGAAGGACGGGGGGGGAACAAAGAGACCCAGTACTTC. This translates into CAISEGRGGNKETQYF.

This clonotype was observed many times. The V call is TRBV12-3 or TRBV12-4, the J call TRBJ2-2, with D possibly matching TRBD1 (5 bases). Trimming stripped 2 bases from V and 0 bases from J, with 7 bases between. CDR3 length: 15 amino acids. The CDR3 region is CASSLQGTNTGELFF. The DNA of the CDR3 is TGTGCCAGCAGTTTACAGGGTACGAACACCGGGGAGCTGTTTTTT.

This clonotype was counted ten times or more. As DNA, the CDR3 is TGCGCCAGCAGCTCCGACCTGACAGTCGGGGGCATTCAGTACTTC. It is translated as CASSSDLTVGGIQYF. The rearrangement uses TRBV5-1 and TRBJ2-4; tentatively, D is TRBD2 (6 bases). The length of the CDR3 is 15 residues. The V gene lost 3 bases and the J gene lost 9 bases, with 19 bases spanning the gap. The germline gives CDR1 SGHRS, CDR2 YFSETQ.

This clonotype was observed many times. The rearrangement links TRBV12-3 or TRBV12-4 to TRBJ2-3; 10 positions agree with TRBD2. This CDR3 spans 14 amino acids. V dropped 4 bases and J dropped 7; count of bases not matched to a gene: 5. The CDR3 coding sequence is TGTGCCAGCAGTTCGAGCGGGGGGGCCAATACGCAGTATTTT. Protein product: CASSSSGGANTQYF.

This clonotype was seen repeatedly, ten times or more. The chain carries TRBV20-1 and TRBJ2-3; TRBD2 matches 12 bases. Trimming removed 0 bases from V and 4 bases from J; junction bases left unmatched: 8. This CDR3 is 17 amino acids long. CDR1 is DFQATT and CDR2 is SNEGSKA in the germline V gene (reference sequence). The CDR3 DNA is TGCAGTGCTAGAGATCTTGCTAGCGGGGGGGAGGCAGATACGCAGTATTTT. Amino acids: CSARDLASGGEADTQYF.

This chain links TRBV4-3 with TRBJ1-1; D gene uncertain. From germline, CDR1 is LGHNA and CDR2 YSLEER. This CDR3 has 13 amino acids. The V end was cut by 0 bases, the J end by 11 bases, with 13 bases between. CDR3 region: CASSQEKKGSAFF. The CDR3 nucleotides are TGCGCCAGCAGCCAAGAGAAAAAGGGATCCGCTTTCTTT.

The chain recombines TRBV5-1 with TRBJ2-3; the match to TRBD2 covers 9 bases. In germline, CDR1 is SGHRS, CDR2 YFSETQ. The CDR3 loop spans 16 amino acids. V shed 4 bases, J shed 1 base, and the junction held 7 bases outside the gene matches. In nucleotides, the CDR3 is TGCGCCAGCAGCAGGATTGTAGCGGGGGGCACAGATACGCAGTATTTT. Encoded protein: CASSRIVAGGTDTQYF. The variable domain in full, with the rest retrieved from reference TRBV5-1 and TRBJ2-3, is KAGVTQTPRYLIKTRGQQVTLSCSPISGHRSVSWYQQTPGQGLQFLFEYFSETQRNKGNFPGRFSGRQFSNSRSEMNVSTLELGDSALYLCASSRIVAGGTDTQYFGPGTRLTVL.

Only a few counts were recorded for this clonotype. The rearrangement links TRBV7-2 to TRBJ2-2; unclear D gene. V lost 0 bases, J lost 6 bases, and 11 bases lay in between. Germline CDR1 reads SGHTA; CDR2 reads FQGNSA. The CDR3 is 15 amino acids. CDR3 bases: TGTGCCAGCAGCTTAGCGCGAGCCACGGCCGGGGAGCTGTTTTTT. Residues: CASSLARATAGELFF.